This T cell receptor (beta chain) was recorded in a study of T cells in Graves' hyperthyroidism and ophthalmopathy. Notes on the study in general: Among clonotypes expanded in thyroid above 0.001, most were also found in blood.

A word on this clonotype: Its antigen is not known.

Amplification of TCR beta CDR3 regions used RNA as the template. With the HTBI primer set, the TCR CDR3 went through a first round of RT-PCR. From the multiplex PCR reads, TCRdb called clonotypes with MiXCR, one entry per CDR3 protein. The sample lists some 490,000 distinct CDR3 sequences, around a fifth occurring once. The CDR3 contains 15 residues. Germline V CDR1 and CDR2: SGHDT, YYEEEE. Germline trimming cut 0 bases from V and 9 bases from J; bases unmatched to any gene: 6. An approximately 10 ml volume of fresh peripheral blood provided the PBMCs. V and J are TRBV5-6 and TRBJ2-2; 9 nucleotides agree with TRBD2. The sequencing input was blood. This TCR was sampled from a woman aged 65 to 85 with Graves' ophthalmopathy. This chain's CDR3 is CASSLVASGMRELFF. The CDR3 nucleotides read TGTGCCAGCAGCTTGGTCGCTAGCGGGATGAGGGAGCTGTTTTTT.